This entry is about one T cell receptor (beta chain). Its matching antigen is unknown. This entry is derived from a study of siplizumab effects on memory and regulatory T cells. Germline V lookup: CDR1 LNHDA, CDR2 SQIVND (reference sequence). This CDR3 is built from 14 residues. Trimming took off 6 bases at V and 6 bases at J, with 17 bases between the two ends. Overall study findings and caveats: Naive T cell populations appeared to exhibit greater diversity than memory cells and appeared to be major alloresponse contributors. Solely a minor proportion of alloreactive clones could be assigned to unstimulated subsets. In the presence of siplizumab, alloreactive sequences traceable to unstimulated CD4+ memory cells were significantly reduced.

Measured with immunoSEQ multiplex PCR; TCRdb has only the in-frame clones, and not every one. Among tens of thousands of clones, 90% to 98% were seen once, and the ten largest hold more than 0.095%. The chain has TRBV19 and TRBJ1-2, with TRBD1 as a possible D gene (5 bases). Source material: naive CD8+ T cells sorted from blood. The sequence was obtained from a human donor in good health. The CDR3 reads CASRWGRVDDGYTF. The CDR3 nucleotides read TGTGCCAGTAGATGGGGCAGGGTGGATGATGGCTACACCTTC.